The T cell receptor beta chain described here comes from a study of blood T cell repertoires in COVID-19. Germline trimming cut 5 bases from V and 0 bases from J; bases unmatched to any gene: 5. CDR3 length: 16 amino acids. Germline V gives CDR1 SGHTA, CDR2 FQGNSA. Method: immunoSEQ multiplex PCR; TCRdb's copy keeps in-frame clones and lacks some. This table holds about 76,000 clones, roughly 88% found once. The TCR originated in a man aged 50 or older with active COVID-19. This chain joins TRBV7-2 and TRBJ2-2; 8 nucleotides align to TRBD1. Input material: peripheral blood. The CDR3: CASSARGPPNTGELFF. Written as DNA, the CDR3 is TGTGCCAGCAGCGCCAGGGGGCCTCCGAACACCGGGGAGCTGTTTTTT.